This T cell receptor (beta chain) originates from a study of T-cell memory formation after mild COVID-19 (dated by TCRdb to about 2021). Context from the whole study: TCR sequence clusters from the two donors were largely donor specific. Longitudinal TCRalpha and TCRbeta repertoire sequencing tracked T-cell clones expanding and contracting after mild COVID-19 in a couple of donors. Two young, previously healthy adult volunteers, one female and one male, were included in the cohort. The paper as a whole reports these results and caveats: Clones that contracted from day 15 to 85 showed balanced CD4/CD8 phenotypes, whereas a second wave of clones that expanded from day 15 to 37 leaned towards CD4+. Some responding clones were detected in pre-infection memory, suggesting pre-existing cross-reactive memory T cells joined the SARS-CoV-2 response. Contracting CD4+ clones turned up mainly in the CM and EM memory subsets, whereas EMRA was where CD8+ clones were enriched. The study covered only two mild cases, and larger cohorts including severe cases with pre-infection samples were considered necessary. Whether the second-wave clones peaking on day 37 were SARS-CoV-2 specific was not confirmed.

Comments on this clonotype: Its antigen has not been determined. Within one base of it there is no much larger clone, and no base qualities were kept.

Ficoll-Paque density gradient centrifugation was used to isolate PBMCs. Sequenced using an Illumina NovaSeq 6000. cDNA libraries for TCRalpha and TCRbeta were prepared by 5'RACE using constant-segment primers, with sample barcodes and unique molecular identifiers added. RNA was extracted from every sample with Trizol reagent. Amplification of the libraries took two PCR steps, and the second step added a second sample barcode plus Illumina TruSeq adapters. Libraries were sequenced on an Illumina NovaSeq with 2 x 150 bp paired-end reads. As for how the authors treated the data: With migec v1.2.7, reads were demultiplexed and then collapsed into UMI-guided consensus sequences. Using mixcr v2.1.11, UMI consensuses were aligned to TRA and TRB V and J templates and then assembled into clonotypes. Expanded or contracted clonotypes were those called significant by both edgeR and NoisET, with noise models trained on biological replicates. For edgeR calls, a false discovery rate-adjusted p below 0.01 and a log2 fold-change threshold of 1 were applied. As an exploratory analysis of dynamics, max-normalized trajectories of the 1000 most abundant clonotypes were examined with PCA combined with hierarchical clustering. Separately sequenced CD4+ and CD8+ repertoires were used to assign the CD4 or CD8 phenotype of responding clones. TCRdb reprocessed the public reads (quality trimming at Q25 with fastp, clone calling with MiXCR) and kept in-frame beta chains. Rows matching on CDR3 protein sequence are summarized as one entry with the most common DNA and genes. The authors' filters were not applied to this entry. This sample lists about 400,000 distinct CDR3 sequences; about 25% were detected once. The ten most abundant clones make up under 15% of the sample.

The sample taken for sequencing was PBMCs or a T cell subset sorted from them (not recorded which). This TCR came from an adult woman who had mild COVID-19 (a few samples of this study predate the infection). The sample titles of this study are shuffled in the database, so cell type and time point are left out; the donor was told from shared clones.

The CDR3 region has the sequence CSVDPGQGSETQYF. The bases are TGCAGCGTGGACCCTGGACAGGGTTCAGAGACCCAGTACTTC. Recombination connected TRBV29-1 to TRBJ2-5; 8 bases in the junction line up with TRBD1. Trimming removed 6 bases from V and 4 bases from J; the gene matches leave 10 bases unexplained. CDR1 and CDR2 were assigned from the germline V gene as SQVTM and ANQGSEA. The cysteine opens and the phenylalanine closes a CDR3 of 14 amino acids. Just the 42-base CDR3 DNA is kept, in frame starting at base 1. The entire variable domain, with the stretches around the CDR3 drawn from the reference TRBV29-1 and TRBJ2-5 proteins, is SAVISQKPSRDICQRGTSLTIQCQVDSQVTMMFWYRQQPGQSLTLIATANQGSEATYESGFVIDKFPISRPNLTFSTLTVSNMSPEDSSIYLCSVDPGQGSETQYFGPGTRLLVL.